The subject of this entry is one T cell receptor (beta chain). Its antigen is still unknown. Per germline, CDR1 MNHEY and CDR2 SVGAGI. The CDR3 sequence is 15 residues long. Trimming took 7 bases from V and 4 from J; bases not matched to a gene: 13. Only in-frame clones appear in the TCRdb table, and some are missing; sequencing was by immunoSEQ multiplex PCR. The table records some 270,000 clones, approximately 86% of them present only once. This sample is part of a study of cytomegalovirus exposure and HLA in healthy donors. Study-wide findings and caveats: Confirmation was obtained in vitro that a few CMV-associated chains are specific for CMV antigens.

Sequencing used PBMCs. The receptor was derived from a woman aged 18-35 years in good health and CMV-seronegative. The V and J genes are TRBV6-5 and TRBJ2-7; the match to TRBD1 covers 7 bases. CDR3 amino acids: CASTLTGTEPYEQYF. In nucleotides, the CDR3 is TGTGCCAGCACCTTAACCGGGACAGAGCCTTACGAGCAGTACTTC.